A selection of T cell receptor beta chains follows, all from one sample in a study of cytomegalovirus exposure and HLA in healthy donors. TCRdb's table, derived via immunoSEQ multiplex PCR, lists solely in-frame clones and lacks some. The top ten clones hold around 3% of a sample with some 150,000 clones, 82% of them seen once. Sequenced: PBMCs. Receptors were obtained from a man between 18 and 29 years old in good health and CMV-seropositive. Each CDR3 is given with its conserved first and last residue. A D gene is named only where the DNA matches it firmly. Size tells how often a clone was seen (once, few, many) or the class of an expanded clone, and some rows leave it out.

>NA|TRBD2|TRBV7-3|TRBJ2-3
TGTGCCAGCAGCTTAACACGGGCGGGAGGCCCAGATACGCAGTATTTT
CASSLTRAGGPDTQYF
>NA|NA|TRBV12-5|TRBJ1-2
TGTGCTAGTGGAGCCACCCCTAACTATGGCTACACCTTC
CASGATPNYGYTF
>NA|NA|TRBV7-2|TRBJ1-4
TGTGCCAGCAGTTCCGGGGGGCGAGCTAATGAAAAACTGTTTTTT
CASSSGGRANEKLFF
>NA|TRBD1|TRBV5-1|TRBJ2-7
TGCGCCAGCAGCTTGATGACAGGGGGCGAGCAGTACTTC
CASSLMTGGEQYF
>NA|NA|TRBV7-9|TRBJ1-1
TGTGCCAGCAGCTTAACGGGAGCGAACACTGAAGCTTTCTTT
CASSLTGANTEAFF
>once|NA|TRBV4-1|TRBJ2-5
TGCGCCAGCAGCCAAGGGGCCGGGACACCTCAAGAGACCCAGTACTTC
CASSQGAGTPQETQYF
>NA|NA|TRBV2|TRBJ2-7
TGTGCCAGCCTCAAAGGGACTTCTCCTTCCTACGAGCAGTACTTC
CASLKGTSPSYEQYF
>NA|NA|TRBV5-1|TRBJ1-1
TGCGCCAGCAGCTGGAGCCAGAACACTGAAGCTTTCTTT
CASSWSQNTEAFF
>NA|NA|TRBV7-7|TRBJ2-1
TGTGCTAGCAGCCTAGGGGCGGGATCCTACAATGAGCAGTTCTTC
CASSLGAGSYNEQFF
>NA|NA|TRBV19|TRBJ1-1
TGTGCCAGTAGTATTCGAGGGTTGGACACTGAAGCTTTCTTT
CASSIRGLDTEAFF
>NA|TRBD1|TRBV4-1|TRBJ2-7
TGCGCCAGCAGCCACGGGACAGGGAACGAGCAGTACTTC
CASSHGTGNEQYF
>few|TRBD1|TRBV19|TRBJ1-1
TGTGCCAGTAGCCCGACAGGGATGACTGAAGCTTTCTTT
CASSPTGMTEAFF
>once|TRBD1|TRBV12-5|TRBJ2-7
TGTGCTAGTGGTCAGGGACAGCCCTACGAGCAGTACTTC
CASGQGQPYEQYF
>NA|NA|TRBV5-1|TRBJ2-3
TGCGCCAGCAGCTTGGAGGGGGTTTCCACAGATACGCAGTATTTT
CASSLEGVSTDTQYF
>NA|NA|TRBV7-2|TRBJ2-7
TGTGCCAGCAGCTTAGCTGTCGGAGGGTTTACCTACGAGCAGTACTTC
CASSLAVGGFTYEQYF
>NA|TRBD1|TRBV6-6|TRBJ1-1
TGTGCCAGCATCGGGCCCGGGCAGGGGGAACACTCTGAAGCTTTCTTT
CASIGPGQGEHSEAFF
>NA|TRBD1|TRBV29-1|TRBJ1-1
TGCAGCTATTCTCGGACAGGTAGCGCAGCTTTCTTT
CSYSRTGSAAFF
>NA|TRBD2|TRBV5-1|TRBJ2-1
TGCGCCAGCAGCTTGGAAGCGGGAGTTTTATATGAGCAGTTCTTC
CASSLEAGVLYEQFF
>NA|TRBD1|TRBV28|TRBJ1-5
TGTGCCAGCATCAAAGGGGACAGGGGCAATCAGCCCCAGCATTTT
CASIKGDRGNQPQHF
>NA|TRBD1|TRBV4-2|TRBJ1-2
TGTGCCAGCAGCCACCCACTCCGGGACAGGGGGCGTGAAGGCTACACCTTC
CASSHPLRDRGREGYTF
>NA|NA|TRBV6-5|TRBJ2-3
TGTGCCAGCAGCTACAGCATTCGCACAGATACGCAGTATTTT
CASSYSIRTDTQYF
>NA|TRBD2|TRBV9|TRBJ2-7
TGTGCCAGCAGCGTAGAGTCTAGCGGGAGCTCCTACGAGCAGTACTTC
CASSVESSGSSYEQYF
>NA|NA|TRBV6-1|TRBJ1-5
TGTGCCAGCAGTGTCGGAGAGTATAGCAATCAGCCCCAGCATTTT
CASSVGEYSNQPQHF
>NA|TRBD1|TRBV19|TRBJ2-7
TGTGCCAGTAGCACCTTCGGGACAGGGACCTACGAGCAGTACTTC
CASSTFGTGTYEQYF
>NA|TRBD1|TRBV5-1|TRBJ2-5
TGCGCCAGCGTGTTTACGGACAGGGGTGGGGAGACCCAGTACTTC
CASVFTDRGGETQYF
>NA|TRBD1|TRBV10-1|TRBJ2-7
TGCGCCAGCAGTGCCGGGACAGGGGGACTAGACGAGCAGTACTTC
CASSAGTGGLDEQYF